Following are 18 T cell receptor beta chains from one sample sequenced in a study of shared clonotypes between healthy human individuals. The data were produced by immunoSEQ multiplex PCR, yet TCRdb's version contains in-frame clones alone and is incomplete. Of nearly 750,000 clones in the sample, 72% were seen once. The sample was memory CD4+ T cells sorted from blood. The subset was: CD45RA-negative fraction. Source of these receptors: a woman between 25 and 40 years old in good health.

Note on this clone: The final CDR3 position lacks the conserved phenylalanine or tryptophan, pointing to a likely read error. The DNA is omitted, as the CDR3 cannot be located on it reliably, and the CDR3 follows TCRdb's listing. Here the CDR3 reads CASRSRLI. J is TRBJ2-7 and V is TRBV12-2. TRBV12-2 constitutes a pseudogene. From its first to its last residue, the CDR3 has 8 amino acids.

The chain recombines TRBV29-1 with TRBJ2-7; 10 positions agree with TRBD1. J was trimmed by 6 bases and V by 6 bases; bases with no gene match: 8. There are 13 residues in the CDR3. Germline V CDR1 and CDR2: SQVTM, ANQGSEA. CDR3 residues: CSVNTGQGTEQYF. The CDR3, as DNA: TGCAGCGTGAACACGGGACAGGGGACCGAGCAGTACTTC.

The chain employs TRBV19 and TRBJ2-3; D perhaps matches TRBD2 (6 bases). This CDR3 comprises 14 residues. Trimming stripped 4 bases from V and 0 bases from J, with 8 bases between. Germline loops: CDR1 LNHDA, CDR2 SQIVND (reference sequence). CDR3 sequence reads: CASSSGASTDTQYF. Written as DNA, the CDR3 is TGTGCCAGTAGTAGCGGGGCTAGCACAGATACGCAGTATTTT.

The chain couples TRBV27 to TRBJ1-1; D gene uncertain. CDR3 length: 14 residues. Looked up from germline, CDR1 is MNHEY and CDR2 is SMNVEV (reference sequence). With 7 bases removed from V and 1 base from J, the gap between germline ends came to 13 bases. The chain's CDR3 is CASKLRTANTEAFF. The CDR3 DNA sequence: TGTGCCAGCAAGCTCCGGACCGCGAACACTGAAGCTTTCTTT.

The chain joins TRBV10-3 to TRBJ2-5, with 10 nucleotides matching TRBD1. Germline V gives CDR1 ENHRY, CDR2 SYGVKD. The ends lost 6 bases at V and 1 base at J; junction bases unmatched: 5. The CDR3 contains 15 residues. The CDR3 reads CAIRGTGEGQETQYF. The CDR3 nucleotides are TGTGCCATCAGGGGGACAGGGGAGGGCCAAGAGACCCAGTACTTC.

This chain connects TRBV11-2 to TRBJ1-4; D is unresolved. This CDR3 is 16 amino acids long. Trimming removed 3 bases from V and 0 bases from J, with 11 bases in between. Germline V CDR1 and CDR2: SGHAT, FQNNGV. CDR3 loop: CASSLGSLATNEKLFF. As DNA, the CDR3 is TGTGCCAGCAGCTTGGGCAGCCTTGCAACTAATGAAAAACTGTTTTTT.

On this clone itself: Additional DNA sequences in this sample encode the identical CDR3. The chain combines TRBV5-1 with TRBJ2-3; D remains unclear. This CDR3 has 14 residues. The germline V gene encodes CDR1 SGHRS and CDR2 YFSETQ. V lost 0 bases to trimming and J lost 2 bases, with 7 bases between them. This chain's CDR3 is CASSLGTLTDTQYF. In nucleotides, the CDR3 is TGCGCCAGCAGCTTGGGCACGCTCACAGATACGCAGTATTTT.

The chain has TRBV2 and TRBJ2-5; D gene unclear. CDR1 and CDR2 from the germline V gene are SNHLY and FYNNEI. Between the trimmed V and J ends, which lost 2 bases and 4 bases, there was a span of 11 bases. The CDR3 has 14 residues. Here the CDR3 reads CASSEPPEGETQYF. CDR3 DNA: TGTGCCAGCAGTGAACCGCCGGAAGGAGAGACCCAGTACTTC.

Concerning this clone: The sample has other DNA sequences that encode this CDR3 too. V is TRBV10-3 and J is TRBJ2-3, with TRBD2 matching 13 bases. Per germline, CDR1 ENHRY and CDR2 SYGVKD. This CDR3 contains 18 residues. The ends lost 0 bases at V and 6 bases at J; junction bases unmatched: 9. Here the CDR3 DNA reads TGTGCCATCAGTGAGTCCGGGACTAGCGGGACTTTAAGGGATACGCAGTATTTT. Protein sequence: CAISESGTSGTLRDTQYF.

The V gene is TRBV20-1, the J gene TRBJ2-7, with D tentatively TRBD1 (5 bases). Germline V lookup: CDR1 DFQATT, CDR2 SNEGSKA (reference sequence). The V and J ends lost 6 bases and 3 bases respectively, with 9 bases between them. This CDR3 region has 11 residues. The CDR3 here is CSADTNYEQYF. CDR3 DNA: TGCAGTGCGGACACTAACTACGAGCAGTACTTC.

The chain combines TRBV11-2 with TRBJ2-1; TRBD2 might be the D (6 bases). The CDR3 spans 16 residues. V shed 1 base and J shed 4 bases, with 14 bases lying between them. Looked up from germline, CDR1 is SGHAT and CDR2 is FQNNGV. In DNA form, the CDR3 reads TGTGCCAGCAGCTTAGGGGCTGGAGGGCCTTACAATGAGCAGTTCTTC. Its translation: CASSLGAGGPYNEQFF.

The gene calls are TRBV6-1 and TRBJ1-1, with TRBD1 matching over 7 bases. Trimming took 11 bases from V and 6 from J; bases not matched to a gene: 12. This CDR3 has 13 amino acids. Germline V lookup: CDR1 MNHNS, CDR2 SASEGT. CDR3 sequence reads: CAGGATGVAEAFF. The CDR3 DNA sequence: TGTGCCGGGGGGGCTACAGGGGTCGCTGAAGCTTTCTTT.

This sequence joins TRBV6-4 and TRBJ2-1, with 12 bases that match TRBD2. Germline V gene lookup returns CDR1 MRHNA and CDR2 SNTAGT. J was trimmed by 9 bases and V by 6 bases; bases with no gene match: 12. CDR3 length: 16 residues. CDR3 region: CASSPRLAGVGGEQFF. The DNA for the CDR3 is TGTGCCAGCAGCCCTCGACTAGCGGGAGTTGGGGGTGAGCAGTTCTTC.

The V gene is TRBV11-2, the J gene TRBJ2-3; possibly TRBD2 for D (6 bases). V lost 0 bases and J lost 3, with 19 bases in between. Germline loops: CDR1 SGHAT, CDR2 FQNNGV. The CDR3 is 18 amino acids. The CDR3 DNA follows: TGTGCCAGCAGCTTAGAGCCGCCTTCCCAGGGAGGAACAGATACGCAGTATTTT. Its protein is CASSLEPPSQGGTDTQYF. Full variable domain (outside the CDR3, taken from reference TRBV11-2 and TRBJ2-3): EAGVAQSPRYKIIEKRQSVAFWCNPISGHATLYWYQQILGQGPKLLIQFQNNGVVDDSQLPKDRFSAERLKGVDSTLKIQPAKLEDSAVYLCASSLEPPSQGGTDTQYFGPGTRLTVL.

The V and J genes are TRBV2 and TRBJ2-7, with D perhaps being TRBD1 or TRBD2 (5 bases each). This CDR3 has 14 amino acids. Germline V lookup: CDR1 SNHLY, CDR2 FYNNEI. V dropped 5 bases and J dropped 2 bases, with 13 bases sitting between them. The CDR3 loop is CASSKWSGPYEQYF. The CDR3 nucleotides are TGTGCCAGCAGTAAGTGGTCGGGACCCTACGAGCAGTACTTC.

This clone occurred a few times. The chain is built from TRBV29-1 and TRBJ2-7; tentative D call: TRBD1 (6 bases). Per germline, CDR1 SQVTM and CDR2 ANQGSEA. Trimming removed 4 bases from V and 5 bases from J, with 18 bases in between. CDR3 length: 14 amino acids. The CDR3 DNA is TGCAGCGTTGGATCCGGACAGTCTAGAGACGAGCAGTACTTC. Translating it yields CSVGSGQSRDEQYF.

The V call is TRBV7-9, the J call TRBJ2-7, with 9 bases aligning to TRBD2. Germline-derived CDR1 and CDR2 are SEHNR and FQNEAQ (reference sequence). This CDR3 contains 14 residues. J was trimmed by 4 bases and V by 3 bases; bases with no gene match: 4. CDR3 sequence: CASSFAGGQYEQYF. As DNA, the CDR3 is TGTGCCAGCAGCTTTGCGGGAGGGCAATACGAGCAGTACTTC.

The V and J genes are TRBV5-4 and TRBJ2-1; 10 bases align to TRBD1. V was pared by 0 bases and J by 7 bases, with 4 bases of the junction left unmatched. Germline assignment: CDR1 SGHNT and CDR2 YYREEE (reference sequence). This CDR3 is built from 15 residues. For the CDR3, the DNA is TGTGCCAGCAGCTTGGGCGGGACAGGGGCAAATGAGCAGTTCTTC. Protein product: CASSLGGTGANEQFF.